Given below is one TCR beta chain in context. Method: immunoSEQ multiplex PCR; TCRdb's copy keeps in-frame clones and lacks some. The repertoire consists of some 100,000 clones, with over 75% occurring once and the leading ten covering under 0.4%. This specimen belongs to a study of OX40 agonist ivuxolimab in advanced cancers. Overall study context: Hepatocellular carcinoma, melanoma, renal cell or head and neck cancer occurred in dose-escalation patients. Partial responses occurred in three patients (one hepatocellular carcinoma, two cutaneous melanoma). Prior anti-PD-1, anti-PD-L1 or anti-CTLA-4 therapy did not bar entry, and 40% to 45% had some.

CDR1 and CDR2 from the germline V gene are SGHRS and YFSETQ. V gave up 4 bases and J gave up 6 bases; unmatched junction bases: 5. The CDR3 spans 16 residues. Blood got drawn at baseline, again on cycle 4 day 1, and then on cycle 7 day 1. The receptor was derived from an adult with an advanced solid tumor such as melanoma, head and neck, liver or kidney cancer. The starting material was CD4+ or CD8+ T cells sorted from blood, obtained in a trial of the OX40 agonist ivuxolimab. The chain carries TRBV5-1 and TRBJ2-1; 15 positions agree with TRBD2. DNA for the CDR3: TGCGCCAGCAGCGGAGGACTAGCGGGAGGGGGCAATGAGCAGTTCTTC. Amino acid sequence: CASSGGLAGGGNEQFF.